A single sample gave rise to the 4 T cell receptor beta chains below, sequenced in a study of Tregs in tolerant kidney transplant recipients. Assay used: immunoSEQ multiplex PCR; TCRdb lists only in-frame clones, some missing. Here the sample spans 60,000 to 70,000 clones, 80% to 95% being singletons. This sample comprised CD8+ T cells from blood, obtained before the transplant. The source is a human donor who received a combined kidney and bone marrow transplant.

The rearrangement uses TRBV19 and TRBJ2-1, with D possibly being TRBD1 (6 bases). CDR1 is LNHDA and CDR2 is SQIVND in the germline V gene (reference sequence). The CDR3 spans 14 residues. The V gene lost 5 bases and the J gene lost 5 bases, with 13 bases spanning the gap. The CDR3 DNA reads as TGTGCCAGTAGTTTGACAGGATTAAACAATGAGCAGTTCTTC. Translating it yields CASSLTGLNNEQFF.

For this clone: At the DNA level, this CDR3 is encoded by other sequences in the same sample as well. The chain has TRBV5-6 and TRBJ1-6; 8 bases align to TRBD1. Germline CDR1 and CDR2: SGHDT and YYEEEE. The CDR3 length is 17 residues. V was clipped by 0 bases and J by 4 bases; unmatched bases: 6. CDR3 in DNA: TGTGCCAGCAGCTTGGCCATTAGGACAGGGTATAATTCACCCCTCCACTTT. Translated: CASSLAIRTGYNSPLHF.

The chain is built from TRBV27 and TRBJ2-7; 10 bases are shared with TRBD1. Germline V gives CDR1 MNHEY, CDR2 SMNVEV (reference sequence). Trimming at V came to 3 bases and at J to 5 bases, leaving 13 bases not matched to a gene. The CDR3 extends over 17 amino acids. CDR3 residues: CASSFLHSDRGVNEQYF. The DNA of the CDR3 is TGTGCCAGCAGTTTCCTCCACTCGGACAGGGGGGTCAACGAGCAGTACTTC.

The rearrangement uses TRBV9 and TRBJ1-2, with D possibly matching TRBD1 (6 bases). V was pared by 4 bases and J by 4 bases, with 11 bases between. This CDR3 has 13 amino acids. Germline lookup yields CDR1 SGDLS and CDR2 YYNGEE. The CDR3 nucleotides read TGTGCCAGCAGCACGGGACAATTCTATGGCTACACCTTC. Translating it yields CASSTGQFYGYTF.